This T cell receptor beta chain was documented in a study of Graves' ophthalmopathy and Graves' hyperthyroidism. The wider study: Specimen type is peripheral blood, obtained at initial diagnosis before any treatment.

General study results and limits: Thyroid clonotypes that were expanded above 0.001 frequency mostly also appeared in blood. A 13-signature model separated ophthalmopathy from stable hyperthyroidism, almost 90% sensitivity, roughly 81% specificity.

RNA transcripts were the source from which TCR beta CDR3 regions were amplified. First-round RT-PCR with HTBI primers preceded a second-round multiplex PCR. Each CDR3 protein gets one entry after TCRdb re-called the multiplex PCR reads with MiXCR. Among almost 400,000 distinct CDR3 sequences listed, 18% were seen once. Many counts were recorded for this clonotype. Its matching antigen is unknown. Trimming shortened V by 4 bases and J by 9 bases, and 7 bases separated the two germline ends. The CDR3 totals 12 residues. Germline CDR1 reads SGHVS; CDR2 reads FQNEAQ. V usage is TRBV7-8 and J usage is TRBJ1-6; D unclear. This clonotype originated in a woman under 30 with Graves' ophthalmopathy. Source material: peripheral blood. The CDR3 region has the DNA TGTGCCAGCAGCTCCAGTGGTTCACCCCTCCACTTT. It translates to CASSSSGSPLHF.